This T cell receptor beta chain was recovered during a study of human T cells and chemical hapten exposure. Study overall: Sensitization involved placing 2% DPC onto a 2 cm by 2 cm region of upper inner arm skin. Patients, a majority of them female, were diagnosed with alopecia areata, totalis or universalis. General study results and limits: The number of TCRs over 1 in 1000 frequency stayed unchanged after DPC.

Each CDR3 protein is one row after TCRdb ran MiXCR on the RACE reads. The table records about 120,000 distinct CDR3 sequences, approximately 14% of them present only once. Points on this clonotype: Antigen specificity is unknown.

Time point in this sample: patch test 1, 2 weeks after DPC sensitization. Treatment in this sample: therapeutic diphenylcyclopropenone sensitization with weekly scalp DPC. In germline, CDR1 is SQVTM, CDR2 ANQGSEA. This CDR3 has 14 amino acids. Unmatched junction bases numbered 6, after V lost 4 bases and J lost 0 bases. Here the sequenced sample was whole blood, taken in connection with sensitization to the hapten diphenylcyclopropenone (DPC). This sequence originates from a man between 18 and 29 years old with alopecia areata. Some clones in this sample may be carry-over from other donors' samples. This chain links TRBV29-1 with TRBJ2-7; 7 bases are shared with TRBD1. The CDR3 sequence is CSVVGQDASYEQYF. The CDR3 nucleotides are TGCAGCGTTGTCGGACAGGACGCCTCCTACGAGCAGTACTTC.